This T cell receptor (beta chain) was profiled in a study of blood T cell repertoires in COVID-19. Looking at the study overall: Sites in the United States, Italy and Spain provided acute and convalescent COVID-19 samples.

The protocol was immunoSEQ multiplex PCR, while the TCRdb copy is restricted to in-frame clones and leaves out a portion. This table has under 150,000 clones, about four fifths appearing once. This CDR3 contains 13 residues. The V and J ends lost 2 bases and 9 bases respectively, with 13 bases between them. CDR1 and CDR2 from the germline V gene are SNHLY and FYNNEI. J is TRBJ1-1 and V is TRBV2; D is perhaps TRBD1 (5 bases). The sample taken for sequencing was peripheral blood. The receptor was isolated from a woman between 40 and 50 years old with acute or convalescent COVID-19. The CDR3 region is CASSEFRGGKAFF. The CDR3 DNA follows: TGTGCCAGCAGTGAATTTAGGGGAGGAAAAGCTTTCTTT.